These 24 T cell receptor beta chains share one sample of origin, sequenced in a study of cytomegalovirus exposure and HLA in healthy donors. Data came from immunoSEQ multiplex PCR; TCRdb stores just in-frame clones and leaves some out. Among hundreds of thousands of clones listed, roughly 87% were seen once. What was sequenced was PBMCs. These receptors came from a man aged 18 to 30 in good health and CMV-seropositive.

The table lists this clone with many counts. V gene TRBV7-2 combines with J gene TRBJ2-7, with TRBD2 matching 7 bases. V trimming: 1 base; J trimming: 0 bases; junction bases outside the gene matches: 12. CDR3 length equals 18 residues. The germline V gene has CDR1 SGHTA and CDR2 FQGNSA. The CDR3 is CASSLVVSPTSVSYEQYF. CDR3 DNA sequence: TGTGCCAGCAGCTTAGTTGTTAGCCCAACTAGCGTCTCCTACGAGCAGTACTTC. The full variable domain, completed using reference TRBV7-2 and TRBJ2-7, is GAGVSQSPSNKVTEKGKDVELRCDPISGHTALYWYRQSLGQGLEFLIYFQGNSAPDKSGLPSDRFSAERTGGSVSTLTIQRTQQEDSAVYLCASSLVVSPTSVSYEQYFGPGTRLTVT.

Only one count was recorded for this clone. The J gene is TRBJ2-7, the V gene TRBV6-1; 7 bases fit TRBD1. This CDR3 region has 13 residues. Germline V gives CDR1 MNHNS, CDR2 SASEGT. V shed 6 bases, J shed 3 bases, and the junction held 5 bases outside the gene matches. The CDR3 here is CASRTGTFYEQYF. CDR3 DNA sequence: TGTGCCAGCAGGACAGGGACCTTCTACGAGCAGTACTTC.

CDR3 nucleotide sequence: TGCAGCGTTACAAGGGGGTGGACTGAAGCTTTCTTT. This gives the protein CSVTRGWTEAFF. The V call is TRBV29-1, the J call TRBJ1-1; TRBD1 might be the D (6 bases). The CDR3 extends over 12 amino acids. CDR1 is SQVTM, CDR2 ANQGSEA, per germline. V was cut by 5 bases and J by 5 bases, with 12 bases left in between.

The J gene is TRBJ2-7, the V gene TRBV5-4, with 9 bases aligning to TRBD1. Per the germline V gene, CDR1 is SGHNT and CDR2 is YYREEE (reference sequence). The CDR3 loop spans 13 amino acids. Losses at the gene ends were 4 bases for V and 5 bases for J; bases not matched to a gene: 4. The CDR3 spells CASSRDRVHEQYF. As DNA, the CDR3 is TGTGCCAGCAGCAGGGACAGGGTCCACGAGCAGTACTTC.

The rearrangement links TRBV29-1 to TRBJ1-2, with D perhaps TRBD1 (6 bases). Trimming cost V 6 bases and J 8 bases, with 16 bases left between them. Germline CDR1 and CDR2: SQVTM and ANQGSEA. The CDR3 length is 12 residues. The CDR3 here is CSVVRDTVGYTF. CDR3 sequence (DNA): TGCAGCGTGGTCCGGGACACGGTCGGCTACACCTTC.

The rearrangement joins TRBV25-1 to TRBJ2-3; D not certain. This CDR3 spans 15 amino acids. CDR1 MGHDK and CDR2 SYGVNS come from the germline V gene. Trimming left V 1 base short and J 1 base short, with 9 bases between. This CDR3 reads CASSESYWRTDTQYF. For the CDR3, the DNA is TGTGCCAGCAGTGAATCCTACTGGCGCACAGATACGCAGTATTTT.

The rearrangement uses TRBV27 and TRBJ2-7; 11 nucleotides agree with TRBD2. Germline V gene data show CDR1 as MNHEY and CDR2 as SMNVEV (reference sequence). V shed 5 bases, J shed 3 bases, and the junction held 9 bases outside the gene matches. There are 16 residues in the CDR3. CDR3 sequence: CASSPDLAGGVYEQYF. The CDR3 region has the DNA TGTGCCAGCAGTCCCGATCTAGCGGGAGGAGTCTACGAGCAGTACTTC.

J is TRBJ2-7 and V is TRBV11-2, with D possibly TRBD2 on 5 matching bases. The germline CDR1 and CDR2 sequences are SGHAT and FQNNGV. The germline V and J ends were trimmed by 5 bases and 5 bases, with 16 bases remaining between them. This CDR3 region has 14 residues. CDR3 nucleotides: TGTGCCAGCAGCGTGGGGTGGCTAGCAGACGAGCAGTACTTC. This translates into CASSVGWLADEQYF.

The chain recombines TRBV2 with TRBJ2-7; 9 bases map to TRBD2. V trimming: 3 bases; J trimming: 1 base; junction bases outside the gene matches: 4. The CDR3 loop spans 15 amino acids. Germline V gives CDR1 SNHLY, CDR2 FYNNEI. The CDR3 here is CASSDYAGGSYEQYF. The DNA of the CDR3 is TGTGCCAGCAGTGACTATGCGGGAGGGTCCTACGAGCAGTACTTC. The entire variable domain, with the rest obtained from reference TRBV2 and TRBJ2-7, is as follows: EPEVTQTPSHQVTQMGQEVILRCVPISNHLYFYWYRQILGQKVEFLVSFYNNEISEKSEIFDDQFSVERPDGSNFTLKIRSTKLEDSAMYFCASSDYAGGSYEQYFGPGTRLTVT.

The gene calls are TRBV4-1 and TRBJ2-7; 8 positions agree with TRBD2. Germline V lookup: CDR1 MGHRA, CDR2 YSYEKL. The CDR3 is made up of 15 amino acids. The V and J ends lost 0 bases and 6 bases, in that order; junction bases with no gene match: 7. The CDR3 protein is CASSQDPGGDLEQYF. The CDR3 nucleotides are TGCGCCAGCAGCCAAGACCCCGGGGGGGACCTCGAGCAGTACTTC.

CDR3 in amino acids: CATSRDQSGADTQYF. The CDR3, as DNA: TGTGCCACCAGCAGAGATCAAAGTGGAGCAGATACGCAGTATTTT. The rearrangement joins TRBV15 to TRBJ2-3; D ambiguous. This CDR3 region has 15 residues. The V end lost 0 bases, the J end lost 4 bases, and 11 bases lay between the germline ends. Per the germline V gene, CDR1 is LNHNV and CDR2 is YYDKDF (reference sequence).

The CDR3 sequence: CASSTRQGGQPQHF. The CDR3 coding sequence is TGTGCCAGCAGCACCAGACAGGGTGGTCAGCCCCAGCATTTT. The chain couples TRBV5-6 to TRBJ1-5; TRBD1 agrees at 7 bases. Germline CDR1 and CDR2: SGHDT and YYEEEE. This CDR3 contains 14 residues. With V trimmed by 4 bases and J by 6 bases, 7 bases remained unmatched.

This chain links TRBV2 with TRBJ2-7, with D possibly called TRBD1 or TRBD2 (5 bases each). This CDR3 spans 13 amino acids. CDR1 and CDR2 (germline): SNHLY, FYNNEI. Trimming left V 6 bases short and J 3 bases short, with 12 bases between. The CDR3 here is CASRGDGIYEQYF. In nucleotides, the CDR3 is TGTGCCAGCAGGGGGGACGGAATCTACGAGCAGTACTTC. The full variable domain, completed using reference TRBV2 and TRBJ2-7, is EPEVTQTPSHQVTQMGQEVILRCVPISNHLYFYWYRQILGQKVEFLVSFYNNEISEKSEIFDDQFSVERPDGSNFTLKIRSTKLEDSAMYFCASRGDGIYEQYFGPGTRLTVT.

The chain uses TRBV29-1 and TRBJ2-5; 9 bases match TRBD2. The CDR3 has 18 residues. V lost 2 bases to trimming and J lost 4 bases; unmatched junction nucleotides: 17. CDR1 SQVTM and CDR2 ANQGSEA come from the germline V gene. The CDR3 region has the DNA TGCAGCGTTGAAACCCATAGCGGGAGCTTCTTGTACGGAGAGACCCAGTACTTC. Translated: CSVETHSGSFLYGETQYF. The variable domain in full, with the rest retrieved from reference TRBV29-1 and TRBJ2-5, is SAVISQKPSRDICQRGTSLTIQCQVDSQVTMMFWYRQQPGQSLTLIATANQGSEATYESGFVIDKFPISRPNLTFSTLTVSNMSPEDSSIYLCSVETHSGSFLYGETQYFGPGTRLLVL.

The chain is built from TRBV5-8 and TRBJ2-7, with D uncertain. Germline assignment: CDR1 SGHTS and CDR2 YDEGEE. CDR3 size: 15 residues. V was trimmed by 0 bases and J by 7 bases, leaving 17 bases between them. CDR3 in amino acids: CASSLGTLARSEQYF. In DNA form, the CDR3 reads TGTGCCAGCAGCTTGGGTACTTTAGCACGTAGTGAGCAGTACTTC.

The chain couples TRBV6-1 to TRBJ1-1, with D perhaps TRBD1 (6 bases). Germline values: CDR1 MNHNS, CDR2 SASEGT. This CDR3 region has 13 residues. This CDR3 is CAGAGWQGQGAFF. CDR3 DNA sequence: TGTGCGGGGGCCGGATGGCAGGGGCAGGGAGCTTTCTTT.

The chain employs TRBV6-6 and TRBJ2-7; D not resolved. The CDR3 runs 12 residues. V lost 2 bases and J lost 5, with 7 bases in between. Per the germline V gene, CDR1 is MNHNY and CDR2 is SVGAGI (reference sequence). The CDR3: CASSYGLDEQYF. In DNA form, the CDR3 reads TGTGCCAGCAGTTACGGGCTCGACGAGCAGTACTTC.

The CDR3 protein is CASSVTGGYSNQPQHF. CDR3 DNA sequence: TGTGCCAGCAGTGTTACAGGGGGATATAGCAATCAGCCCCAGCATTTT. This rearrangement joins TRBV6-1 to TRBJ1-5, with 8 bases identical to TRBD1. Trimming cost V 4 bases and J 0 bases; bases outside gene matches: 5. Germline V gene sequence: CDR1 MNHNS, CDR2 SASEGT. The CDR3 runs 16 residues.

This chain links TRBV6-6 with TRBJ2-1, with a possible D match to TRBD2 (6 bases). Trimming left V 2 bases short and J 0 bases short, with 8 bases between. The germline V gene encodes CDR1 MNHNY and CDR2 SVGAGI (reference sequence). This CDR3 contains 15 residues. The CDR3 spells CASSYETSSYNEQFF. CDR3 nucleotide sequence: TGTGCCAGCAGTTACGAGACTAGCTCCTACAATGAGCAGTTCTTC.

This chain connects TRBV14 to TRBJ2-7; 8 bases are shared with TRBD1. This CDR3 spans 17 amino acids. The V segment lost 0 bases and the J segment 3 bases; nucleotides outside the gene matches: 10. Germline lookup yields CDR1 SGHDN and CDR2 FVKESK. CDR3: CASSQDHPGGNGYEQYF. The CDR3 nucleotides read TGTGCCAGCAGCCAAGATCACCCAGGGGGCAACGGCTACGAGCAGTACTTC.

This chain connects TRBV7-9 to TRBJ1-5, with 7 bases identical to TRBD1. Germline CDR1 is SEHNR and CDR2 is FQNEAQ (reference sequence). J gave up 9 bases and V 5 bases, and 10 bases lay outside the gene matches. CDR3 length equals 14 residues. The CDR3 bases are TGTGCCAGCAGCCCCGGACAGGCTTTCTGGCCCCAGCATTTT. It yields the protein CASSPGQAFWPQHF.

The chain combines TRBV27 with TRBJ2-7; TRBD1 might be the D (6 bases). Germline CDR1 and CDR2: MNHEY and SMNVEV (reference sequence). The CDR3 spans 17 residues. The V gene lost 2 bases and the J gene lost 6 bases, with 23 bases spanning the gap. The CDR3 spells CASSLRPPGGVYGEQYF. The CDR3 nucleotides are TGTGCCAGCAGTTTAAGGCCCCCTGGGGGCGTCTACGGCGAGCAGTACTTC.

This clone was observed a few times. The chain combines TRBV11-2 with TRBJ2-5; 7 positions agree with TRBD2. V lost 0 bases to trimming and J lost 1 base; unmatched junction nucleotides: 8. The length of the CDR3 is 17 residues. The germline V gene has CDR1 SGHAT and CDR2 FQNNGV. CDR3 sequence (DNA): TGTGCCAGCAGCTTAGATGGCGAGTCTAGCGGCCAAGAGACCCAGTACTTC. Encoded protein: CASSLDGESSGQETQYF. Full variable domain (remainder filled in from reference TRBV11-2 and TRBJ2-5): EAGVAQSPRYKIIEKRQSVAFWCNPISGHATLYWYQQILGQGPKLLIQFQNNGVVDDSQLPKDRFSAERLKGVDSTLKIQPAKLEDSAVYLCASSLDGESSGQETQYFGPGTRLLVL.

CDR3: CASSANQGTQETQYF. CDR3 DNA: TGCGCCAGCAGCGCCAACCAGGGCACCCAAGAGACCCAGTACTTC. V usage is TRBV5-1 and J usage is TRBJ2-5; tentatively, D is TRBD1 (5 bases). V was trimmed by 4 bases and J by 1 base, leaving 14 bases between them. The CDR3 length is 15 residues. Per germline, CDR1 SGHRS and CDR2 YFSETQ.